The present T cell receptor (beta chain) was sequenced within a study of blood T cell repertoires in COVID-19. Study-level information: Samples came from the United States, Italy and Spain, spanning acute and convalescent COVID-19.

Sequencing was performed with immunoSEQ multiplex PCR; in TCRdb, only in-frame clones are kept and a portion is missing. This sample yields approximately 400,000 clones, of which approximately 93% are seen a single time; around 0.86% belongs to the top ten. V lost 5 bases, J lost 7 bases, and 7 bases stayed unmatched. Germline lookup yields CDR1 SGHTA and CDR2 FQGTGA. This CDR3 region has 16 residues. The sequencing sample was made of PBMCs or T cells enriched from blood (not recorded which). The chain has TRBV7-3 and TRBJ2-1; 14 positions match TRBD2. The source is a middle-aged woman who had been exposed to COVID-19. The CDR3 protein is CASSDGTSGGQNEQFF. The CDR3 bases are TGTGCCAGCAGCGACGGGACTAGCGGGGGCCAGAATGAGCAGTTCTTC.